Here is one TCR beta chain with its context. The antigen is unknown. Expressed TCRB transcripts were sequenced, since all the RNA that had been isolated was reverse transcribed. Some 3.4 million reads were obtained on average from naive, central memory and regulatory T cell samples. The assay was immunoSEQ multiplex PCR, and TCRdb's table has in-frame clones only and misses some. The sample has a few hundred thousand clones, approximately 13% seen once; the top ten hold about 0.019%. Germline trimming cut 3 bases from V and 5 bases from J; bases unmatched to any gene: 4. Germline V CDR1 and CDR2: SGHNT, YYREEE (reference sequence). The CDR3 loop spans 14 amino acids. This specimen comes from a study of beta chain features in type 1 diabetes. Study results and caveats: Compared with healthy donors, patients appeared to share more similar naive, central memory and regulatory TCRB repertoires. Amplification by PCR could prefer shorter templates, with the same effect in patients and controls. For TCRB rearrangement, an influence of HLA type remained unresolved here. Shortening that was moderate but significant affected the TCRB CDR3s of Type 1 diabetes patients in all four CD4+ subsets.

The chain combines TRBV5-4 with TRBJ2-7; TRBD1 agrees at 11 bases. Material: naive CD4+ T cells from blood. The receptor comes from a man aged 30-40 years with type 1 diabetes. This CDR3 is CASSSRDRGNEQYF. For the CDR3, the DNA is TGTGCCAGCAGCTCCCGGGACAGGGGGAACGAGCAGTACTTC. Using reference TRBV5-4 and TRBJ2-7 for the parts outside the CDR3, the full variable domain is ETGVTQSPTHLIKTRGQQVTLRCSSQSGHNTVSWYQQALGQGPQFIFQYYREEENGRGNFPPRFSGLQFPNYSSELNVNALELDDSALYLCASSSRDRGNEQYFGPGTRLTVT.